This T cell receptor (beta chain) is from a study of CD8+ T cells in alopecia areata. Study-level information: Tofacitinib therapy lasting 6 to 18 months was followed by 6 months off drug. Findings and caveats of the study: As there was one nonresponder, how baseline CD8+ expansion relates to response remains uncertain. Scalp clonality and expanded CD8+ clones among the top 100 showed significant decreases with tofacitinib.

This sample's treatment: oral pan-JAK inhibitor, 5-10 mg twice daily. Isolation of CD4+ and CD8+ T cells from PBMCs was achieved by sorting. Comment on this clone: The antigen is unknown.

The CDR3 loop spans 14 amino acids. CDR1 is MNHEY, CDR2 SVGAGI, per germline. The V end was cut by 4 bases, the J end by 7 bases, with 11 bases between. It was cDNA, reverse transcribed from extracted RNA, that served as the sequencing template. Sequenced by immunoSEQ multiplex PCR; TCRdb stores in-frame clones only, minus some. This sample carries some 190,000 clones, roughly 60% of them seen once, and the ten largest clones take approximately 1%. The material was CD4+ T cells sorted from blood, obtained at week 24, from a patient treated with tofacitinib. The V gene is TRBV6-5, the J gene TRBJ1-6, with D perhaps TRBD1 (6 bases). The source is a human donor with alopecia areata. The CDR3 nucleotides are TGTGCCAGCAGTTTGGGACATGGGAATTCACCCCTCCACTTT. It encodes CASSLGHGNSPLHF.